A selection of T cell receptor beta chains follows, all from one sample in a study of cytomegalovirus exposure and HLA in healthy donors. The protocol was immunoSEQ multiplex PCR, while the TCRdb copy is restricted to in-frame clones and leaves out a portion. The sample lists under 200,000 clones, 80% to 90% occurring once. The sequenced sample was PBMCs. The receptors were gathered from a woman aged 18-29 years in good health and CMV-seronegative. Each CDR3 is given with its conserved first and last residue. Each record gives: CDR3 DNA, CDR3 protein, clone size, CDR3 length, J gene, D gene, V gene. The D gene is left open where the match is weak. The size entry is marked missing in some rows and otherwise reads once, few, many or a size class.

TGTGCCAGCAGTCTCGATATCCTAGGCACTGAAGCTTTCTTT CASSLDILGTEAFF - 14 TRBJ1-1 - TRBV5-6
TGTGCCAGCAGCTGGCATACTAGCGGGAGAGATCCCTACAATGAGCAGTTCTTC CASSWHTSGRDPYNEQFF - 18 TRBJ2-1 TRBD2 TRBV11-2
TGCGCCAGCAGCTTGGCGGGGGGGCCGGGTCAAGAGACCCAGTACTTC CASSLAGGPGQETQYF - 16 TRBJ2-5 TRBD2 TRBV5-1
TGTGCCAGCAGTCAGGGGGGTACCAATGAAAAACTGTTTTTT CASSQGGTNEKLFF few 14 TRBJ1-4 TRBD1 TRBV6-5
TGTGCCACTTGGGACAGAAAAGAGACCCAGTACTTC CATWDRKETQYF - 12 TRBJ2-5 TRBD1 TRBV19
TGCGCCAGCAAAGTGTTAGGGGGAGAGAACACCGGGGAGCTGTTTTTT CASKVLGGENTGELFF - 16 TRBJ2-2 - TRBV5-1
TGCAGCGTTGAATTAGTAGGGGCAGATACGCAGTATTTT CSVELVGADTQYF - 13 TRBJ2-3 - TRBV29-1
TGCGCCAGCAGCCCGCAGGGGGCCTCCTACGAGCAGTACTTC CASSPQGASYEQYF - 14 TRBJ2-7 TRBD1 TRBV5-1
TGTGCCAGCAGTATCCAAGCGGGGGTTGGAAATACGCAGTATTTT CASSIQAGVGNTQYF - 15 TRBJ2-3 TRBD2 TRBV6-1
TGTGCCAGCAGTTCCGTCAGGGGCGCATCCTACGAGCAGTACTTC CASSSVRGASYEQYF - 15 TRBJ2-7 - TRBV7-6
TGTGCCAGCAGCAGAGCTCTAGGGGCCTTCCAGGAGTACTTC CASSRALGAFQEYF few 14 TRBJ2-7 - TRBV6-5
TGTGCCAGCAGCGCCCCGGGGGACAAAAACATTCAGTACTTC CASSAPGDKNIQYF - 14 TRBJ2-4 - TRBV6-1
TGCGCCAGCTCCACAGACAATGAGCAGTTCTTC CASSTDNEQFF - 11 TRBJ2-1 - TRBV5-1
TGTGCCAGCAGCGCCCTAGCGCGGAACACCGGGGAGCTGTTTTTT CASSALARNTGELFF - 15 TRBJ2-2 - TRBV9
TGTGCCAGCAGCTTGGCCTCGGGAGCCCCAGATACGCAGTATTTT CASSLASGAPDTQYF - 15 TRBJ2-3 - TRBV5-6
TGTGCCAGCACCAAACTAGCAGGCGATGAGCAGTTCTTC CASTKLAGDEQFF - 13 TRBJ2-1 - TRBV2
TGTGCCAGCAGTTATCCCCGGGACGGAGGGACCTACGAGCAGTACTTC CASSYPRDGGTYEQYF - 16 TRBJ2-7 - TRBV6-5
TGTGCCTGGAGTGTGGGAGGGGGTCCTTATGGCTACACCTTC CAWSVGGGPYGYTF once 14 TRBJ1-2 - TRBV30
TGTGCCAGCAGCGTCTTACAGTACGAGCAGTACTTC CASSVLQYEQYF - 12 TRBJ2-7 - TRBV11-2
TGTGCCAGCAGCCCACTTCTAGCGAGAGAGACCCAGTACTTC CASSPLLARETQYF once 14 TRBJ2-5 - TRBV14
TGTGCCAGCAGCTTAGAGGGGTTAGTGGGGGCCGGTTACGAGCAGTACTTC CASSLEGLVGAGYEQYF - 17 TRBJ2-7 - TRBV7-2
TGTGCCAGCAGGGCTTTCTCCTACAATGAGCAGTTCTTC CASRAFSYNEQFF - 13 TRBJ2-1 - TRBV7-2
TGTGCCAGCAGGCGTCTAGGCGGTGCAACTAATGAAAAACTGTTTTTT CASRRLGGATNEKLFF - 16 TRBJ1-4 - TRBV2
TGTGCCAGCAGTTTCAGGGGACCTCTTACCTACGAGCAGTACTTC CASSFRGPLTYEQYF once 15 TRBJ2-7 - TRBV28
TGTGCCAGCAGCCAAGGCGGGACCCAGTACTTC CASSQGGTQYF - 11 TRBJ2-5 - TRBV14
TGTGCCAGCAGCCCCGGACTCCGAGACCAAGAGACCCAGTACTTC CASSPGLRDQETQYF - 15 TRBJ2-5 - TRBV4-2
TGTGCCAGCAGCTTAGTCGGGGGAAACTACGAGCAGTACTTC CASSLVGGNYEQYF - 14 TRBJ2-7 - TRBV7-9
TGTGCCAGCAGCTCGCCTGTTAGCTCTGGAAACACCATATATTTT CASSSPVSSGNTIYF - 15 TRBJ1-3 - TRBV7-9
TGCAGCTTCAGCGGTGGGCCCTACGAGCAGTACTTC CSFSGGPYEQYF - 12 TRBJ2-7 - TRBV29-1
TGTGCCAGCACCCTTAGCCGGAAGTTCCCTGAAGCTTTCTTT CASTLSRKFPEAFF - 14 TRBJ1-1 - TRBV7-2
TGTGCCAGCAGTGACTCGTGGGGCGGCTACACCTTC CASSDSWGGYTF once 12 TRBJ1-2 - TRBV6-4
TGTGCCAGCAGTCTAGAACCGGGACAGTACAATCAGCCCCAGCATTTT CASSLEPGQYNQPQHF - 16 TRBJ1-5 TRBD1 TRBV5-5
TGTGCCAGCAGCTCCACCGGTTGGGCCCTCAGCACAGATACGCAGTATTTT CASSSTGWALSTDTQYF - 17 TRBJ2-3 - TRBV7-6
TGTGCCAGCAGTCCCCATCCTTTAGCGGGGGGGTTTGAGCAGTACTTC CASSPHPLAGGFEQYF - 16 TRBJ2-7 TRBD2 TRBV6-6
TGCGCCAGCAGCTCGGGGGACAGGGGGCTATGGGTTGAGACCCAGTACTTC CASSSGDRGLWVETQYF - 17 TRBJ2-5 TRBD1 TRBV5-1
TGTGCCAGCAGCCCCCTTACCGCGTACGAGCAGTACTTC CASSPLTAYEQYF - 13 TRBJ2-7 - TRBV11-2
TGTGCCAGCAGATCCCTCGCCCGGGTGACTGAAGCTTTCTTT CASRSLARVTEAFF - 14 TRBJ1-1 - TRBV7-9
TGTGCCAGCTCACCACCGTCCCGGAACACTGAAGCTTTCTTT CASSPPSRNTEAFF - 14 TRBJ1-1 - TRBV18
TGTGCCAGCAGGAGAGGGGGTTACGAGCAGTACTTC CASRRGGYEQYF - 12 TRBJ2-7 - TRBV27
TGCAGCGTTGTTGGGGCTATGAACACTGAAGCTTTCTTT CSVVGAMNTEAFF - 13 TRBJ1-1 - TRBV29-1
TGTGCCAGCAGGGGGACAGGCTACAATGAGCAGTTCTTC CASRGTGYNEQFF once 13 TRBJ2-1 TRBD1 TRBV2
TGTGCCAGCAGCATCACTAGCGGGGGTTACTACGAGCAGTACTTC CASSITSGGYYEQYF - 15 TRBJ2-7 TRBD2 TRBV11-2
TGTGCCAGCAGCCTTTTGGACAGGGACGGCTACACCTTC CASSLLDRDGYTF - 13 TRBJ1-2 TRBD1 TRBV5-6
TGTGCCAGCAGCTTGGGCCCGAGCGGGCAGTACTTC CASSLGPSGQYF few 12 TRBJ2-7 - TRBV11-2
TGTGCCAGCAGCTTACAGCCAGGGCCAGTCTACGAGCAGTACTTC CASSLQPGPVYEQYF - 15 TRBJ2-7 - TRBV7-2
TGTGCCAGCAGGTCCTTCCTCCCCAATGAGCAGTTCTTC CASRSFLPNEQFF - 13 TRBJ2-1 - TRBV6-5